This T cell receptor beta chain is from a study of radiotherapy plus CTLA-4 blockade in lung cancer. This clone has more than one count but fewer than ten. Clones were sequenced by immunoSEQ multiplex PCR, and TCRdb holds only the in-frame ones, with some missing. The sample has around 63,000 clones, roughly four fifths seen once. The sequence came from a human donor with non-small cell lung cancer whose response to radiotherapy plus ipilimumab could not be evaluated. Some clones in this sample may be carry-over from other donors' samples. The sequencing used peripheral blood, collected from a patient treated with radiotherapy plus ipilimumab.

CDR3 protein: CASSEGRGAAYEQYF. The CDR3 DNA is TGTGCCAGCAGTGAAGGGCGGGGGGCAGCCTACGAGCAGTACTTC. The rearrangement links TRBV2 to TRBJ2-7, with 8 positions matching TRBD2. CDR3 length: 15 amino acids. With 1 base clipped from V and 2 bases from J, the junction kept 4 bases outside the gene matches. The germline CDR1 and CDR2 sequences are SNHLY and FYNNEI.